These T cell receptor beta chains were read from a single sample in a study of post-analysis software for immune sequencing data. In TCRdb, the PCR reads were re-called with MiXCR into one record per CDR3 protein. The data show 400,000 to 500,000 distinct CDR3 sequences, about 39% seen once. Sequenced sample: blood. The receptor source for this set is a girl aged 2-10 years with multiple sclerosis. The CDR3 runs from the conserved cysteine through the conserved F or W. A D gene is named only where the DNA matches it firmly. Size values are once, few and many counts, or a class for expanded clones, and some rows have none.

j_call d_call v_call clone_size cdr3_nt cdr3_aa
TRBJ2-7 . TRBV4-1 . TGCGCCAGCAGCCAAGAACGGCAGGGCGTTTACGAGCAGTACTTC CASSQERQGVYEQYF
TRBJ1-6 . TRBV5-4 . TGTGCCAGCAGCTTGGCAGGGAATTGGGTTTCACCCCTCCACTTT CASSLAGNWVSPLHF
TRBJ2-4 . TRBV12-3/TRBV12-4 . TGTGCCAGCAGGATTAGCGTTGGAGGGGGGGCCAAAAACATTCAGTACTTC CASRISVGGGAKNIQYF
TRBJ2-7 TRBD2 TRBV7-3 few TGTGCCAGCAGCCGGAGCGGGAGGCCCTTCGACGAGCAGTACTTC CASSRSGRPFDEQYF
TRBJ2-5 TRBD2 TRBV4-3 few TGCGCCAGCAGCCAAGAAAGGGGACTAGCGGGTTTATCCCAAGAGACCCAGTACTTC CASSQERGLAGLSQETQYF
TRBJ2-5 . TRBV30 . TGTGCCTGGAGTGTGAAAGAGACCCAGTACTTC CAWSVKETQYF
TRBJ1-1 . TRBV5-1 . TGCGCCAGCAGCTTGGGAGACCTACGGGGCACTGAAGCTTTCTTT CASSLGDLRGTEAFF
TRBJ2-7 . TRBV5-1 . TGCGTCAGCAGCTTGGTGGCAGAAGGCTACGAGCAGTACTTC CVSSLVAEGYEQYF
TRBJ2-1 TRBD2 TRBV10-3 . TGTGCCATCGGAGGACTAGCGGGAGTTGGCGGCGAGCAGGACTTC CAIGGLAGVGGEQDF
TRBJ2-2 . TRBV28 once TGTGCCAGCAAGGACTACTCAAACACCGGGGAGCGGTTTTTT CASKDYSNTGERFF
TRBJ2-1 TRBD1 TRBV10-1 . TGCGCCAGCGTTGACAGGGAAGGCAATGGGCTACGCCGTTCCCCCAAGCAGTTCTTC CASVDREGNGLRRSPKQFF
TRBJ2-7 TRBD2 TRBV20-1 . TGCAGTGCTTCGCGAGCGGGATCCACCTACGAGCAGTACTTC CSASRAGSTYEQYF
TRBJ1-4 . TRBV5-1 . TGCGCCAGCAGCTTGAGACAGGCTAATGAAAAACTGTTTTTT CASSLRQANEKLFF
TRBJ1-1 TRBD1 TRBV29-1 few TGCAGCACAGAACAGGGGGCGGGTACTGAAGCTTTCTTT CSTEQGAGTEAFF